These 19 T cell receptor beta chains originate from one sample sequenced in a study of human T cells and chemical hapten exposure. MiXCR, applied by TCRdb to the RACE reads, yields one record per CDR3 protein. This table holds 40,000 to 60,000 distinct CDR3 sequences, less than 10% found once. Time point given: patch test 1, 2 weeks after DPC sensitization. Treatment here: therapeutic diphenylcyclopropenone sensitization with weekly scalp DPC. Specimen: whole blood, collected in connection with sensitization to the hapten diphenylcyclopropenone (DPC). These receptors came from a woman between 45 and 65 years old with alopecia areata. Some clones in this sample may be carry-over from other donors' samples.

This clonotype was seen more than once but under ten times. The gene calls are TRBV6-2 or TRBV6-3 and TRBJ2-1; D might be TRBD1 (6 bases). CDR1 is MNHEY and CDR2 is SVGEGT in the germline V gene. The CDR3 is made up of 13 amino acids. Trimming took off 6 bases at V and 8 bases at J, with 14 bases between the two ends. This CDR3 is CASRASGGDEQFF. CDR3 sequence (DNA): TGTGCCAGCAGGGCGAGTGGGGGCGATGAGCAGTTCTTC.

The sample holds many counts of this clonotype. The chain combines TRBV20-1 with TRBJ2-1; D possibly matches TRBD1 or TRBD2 (6 bases each). Germline values: CDR1 DFQATT, CDR2 SNEGSKA (reference sequence). The germline V and J ends were trimmed by 0 bases and 13 bases, with 22 bases remaining between them. The CDR3 sequence is 15 residues long. This chain's CDR3 is CSARDLNRIGGRQFF. The CDR3 bases are TGCAGTGCTAGAGATCTGAACAGGATTGGGGGGCGACAGTTCTTC.

This clonotype has a handful of counts. A read error may be the cause here, since a much bigger clone is one base away. J is TRBJ2-3 and V is TRBV28; D is possibly TRBD2 (6 bases). The CDR3 has 14 amino acids. In germline, CDR1 is MDHEN, CDR2 SYDVKM. CDR3 amino acids: CVCGHGRNTGTQYF. Written as DNA, the CDR3 is TGTGTCTGCGGCCACGGGAGAAACACAGGTACGCAGTATTTT.

This rearrangement joins TRBV6-5 to TRBJ2-1, with D perhaps TRBD1 (5 bases). Germline V gives CDR1 MNHEY, CDR2 SVGAGI. V was clipped by 8 bases and J by 5 bases, with 13 bases between them. The CDR3 length is 13 residues. The CDR3 sequence is CASRRTSNNEQFF. The CDR3 nucleotides read TGTGCCAGCCGAAGGACATCAAACAATGAGCAGTTCTTC.

This clonotype was observed at least ten times. The gene calls are TRBV6-1 and TRBJ1-1; D unclear. The V gene's germline CDR1 is MNHNS and CDR2 SASEGT. Deletions cut 7 bases from V and 4 bases from J, with 19 bases between. The CDR3 runs 15 residues. The chain's CDR3 is CASTLTRAGSTEAFF. The CDR3 DNA is TGTGCCAGCACCCTCACGCGGGCTGGGAGCACTGAAGCTTTCTTT.

This clonotype was recorded many times. This sequence joins TRBV21-1 and TRBJ2-3; the table names TRBD1, a call not compared with the DNA. TRBV21-1 counts as a pseudogene. This CDR3 is built from 15 residues. The CDR3 here is CASSHRDRGLDTQYF. The CDR3 DNA is TGTGCCAGCAGCCACCGGGACAGGGGGCTAGATACGCAGTATTTT.

V and J are TRBV5-1 and TRBJ1-5, with TRBD1 matching 7 bases. V lost 3 bases, J lost 3 bases, and 6 bases stayed unmatched. Looked up from germline, CDR1 is SGHRS and CDR2 is YFSETQ. This CDR3 has 15 residues. Here the CDR3 DNA reads TGCGCCAGCAGCTCCGGGACAGATTACAATCAGCCCCAGCATTTT. Translation: CASSSGTDYNQPQHF.

This clonotype was observed at least ten times. The rearrangement joins TRBV3-1 to TRBJ2-7, with D perhaps matching TRBD1 or TRBD2 (6 bases each). This CDR3 has 11 amino acids. The V end was cut by 8 bases, the J end by 2 bases, with 7 bases between. Per the germline V gene, CDR1 is LGHDT and CDR2 is YNNKEL (reference sequence). CDR3 DNA sequence: TGTGCCAGCGGGGGGCCCTACGAGCAGTACTTC. Amino acids: CASGGPYEQYF.

This clonotype has ten or more counts. The rearrangement uses TRBV18 and TRBJ1-1, with D possibly being TRBD1 (5 bases). This CDR3 has 14 residues. Germline V gene sequence: CDR1 KGHSH, CDR2 LQKENI. V was cut by 6 bases and J by 0 bases, with 11 bases left in between. The CDR3 region is CASSPTGMNTEAFF. In nucleotides, the CDR3 is TGTGCCAGCTCGCCTACAGGAATGAACACTGAAGCTTTCTTT. Together with reference TRBV18 and TRBJ1-1, the CDR3 gives the full variable domain: NAGVMQNPRHLVRRRGQEARLRCSPMKGHSHVYWYRQLPEEGLKFMVYLQKENIIDESGMPKERFSAEFPKEGPSILRIQQVVRGDSAAYFCASSPTGMNTEAFFGQGTRLTVV.

This clonotype was recorded many times. The V gene is TRBV20-1, the J gene TRBJ1-6, with TRBD1 as a possible D gene (6 bases). The length of the CDR3 is 15 residues. Trimming took 4 bases from V and 0 from J, leaving 10 bases between them. Looked up from germline, CDR1 is DFQATT and CDR2 is SNEGSKA (reference sequence). Here the CDR3 reads CSAIRGGSYNSPLHF. The DNA of the CDR3 is TGCAGTGCTATCCGAGGGGGCTCCTATAATTCACCCCTCCACTTT.

There are many counts of this clonotype. The chain combines TRBV7-9 with TRBJ1-1; D is ambiguous. The CDR3 covers 16 residues. Germline CDR1 is SEHNR and CDR2 is FQNEAQ (reference sequence). V lost 7 bases, J lost 11 bases, and 29 bases lay in between. Here the CDR3 reads CASTGDVPTSLHRAFF. The CDR3 bases are TGTGCCAGCACCGGGGATGTTCCAACCTCCCTTCATAGGGCTTTCTTT. The complete variable domain, with remaining parts taken from reference TRBV7-9 and TRBJ1-1, reads DTGVSQNPRHKITKRGQNVTFRCDPISEHNRLYWYRQTLGQGPEFLTYFQNEAQLEKSRLLSDRFSAERPKGSFSTLEIQRTEQGDSAMYLCASTGDVPTSLHRAFFGQGTRLTVV.

This clonotype was seen repeatedly, ten times or more. This chain connects TRBV9 to TRBJ1-3; no clear D. CDR3 size: 12 residues. CDR1 is SGDLS and CDR2 is YYNGEE in the germline V gene. Between the trimmed V and J ends, which lost 4 bases and 0 bases, there was a span of 2 bases. CDR3 protein: CASSFSGNTIYF. The CDR3 DNA follows: TGTGCCAGCAGCTTCTCTGGAAACACCATATATTTT.

This clonotype was recorded many times. The V and J genes are TRBV20-1 and TRBJ1-1; D unresolved. The germline gives CDR1 DFQATT, CDR2 SNEGSKA (reference sequence). The CDR3 extends over 12 amino acids. Trimming removed 7 bases from V and 7 bases from J, with 16 bases in between. The CDR3 loop is CSVRPGVGEAFF. The CDR3 nucleotides read TGCAGTGTCAGGCCCGGGGTCGGTGAAGCTTTCTTT.

This clonotype was detected a few times. The chain links TRBV2 to TRBJ2-1; D gene ambiguous. Per the germline V gene, CDR1 is SNHLY and CDR2 is FYNNEI. The CDR3 is made up of 15 amino acids. V gave up 6 bases and J gave up 0 bases, with 12 bases separating them. This CDR3 is CASRKGGSSYNEQFF. In DNA form, the CDR3 reads TGTGCCAGCAGGAAGGGTGGAAGCTCCTACAATGAGCAGTTCTTC.

Of note for this clonotype: A much larger clone lies one base from this, so it may be a read error. The chain employs TRBV6-1 and TRBJ1-6; D gene unclear. The CDR3 has 16 residues. Looked up from germline, CDR1 is MNHNS and CDR2 is SASEGT. CDR3 DNA: TGTGCCAGCAGTGAAATTTGGGCAGCTGATAATTCATCCCTCCACTTT. Its translation: CASSEIWAADNSSLHF.

This clonotype was seen more than once but under ten times. The chain recombines TRBV7-8 with TRBJ2-5, with TRBD2 identical over 14 bases. J was trimmed by 4 bases and V by 0 bases; bases with no gene match: 1. The CDR3 has 16 residues. Germline CDR1 and CDR2: SGHVS and FQNEAQ. The CDR3 DNA reads TGTGCCAGCAGCTTAGCGACTAGCGGGAGGGCAGAGACCCAGTACTTC. Translated: CASSLATSGRAETQYF.

This clonotype was seen more than once but under ten times. In DNA, the CDR3 is TGCAGTGCTAGAGGTGGCGGCGGGCGGGACTACGAGCAGTACTTC. Its protein is CSARGGGGRDYEQYF. The J gene is TRBJ2-7, the V gene TRBV20-1; possible D gene TRBD2, 6 bases. The CDR3 extends over 15 amino acids. Germline CDR1 is DFQATT and CDR2 is SNEGSKA (reference sequence). V lost 1 base and J 3 bases, leaving 16 bases between the germline ends.

This clonotype was observed many times. The rearrangement joins TRBV7-8 to TRBJ2-1; 7 positions match TRBD1. Germline CDR1 reads SGHVS; CDR2 reads FQNEAQ. The CDR3 runs to 17 residues. The V and J ends lost 0 bases and 4 bases, in that order; junction bases with no gene match: 9. CDR3 bases: TGTGCCAGCAGCTTAGCCAATCCGGGACAGATTTACAATGAGCAGTTCTTC. The encoded protein is CASSLANPGQIYNEQFF.

This clonotype was observed a handful of times. The chain joins TRBV7-9 to TRBJ1-5, with 7 bases fitting TRBD1. CDR1 is SEHNR, CDR2 FQNEAQ, per germline (reference sequence). Trimming removed 5 bases from V and 5 bases from J; junction bases left unmatched: 6. The CDR3 spans 14 residues. CDR3 sequence (DNA): TGTGCCAGCAGCCCGGACAGGAGCTATCAGCCCCAGCATTTT. Translated, it gives CASSPDRSYQPQHF. Filled out from reference TRBV7-9 and TRBJ1-5, the complete variable domain reads DTGVSQNPRHKITKRGQNVTFRCDPISEHNRLYWYRQTLGQGPEFLTYFQNEAQLEKSRLLSDRFSAERPKGSFSTLEIQRTEQGDSAMYLCASSPDRSYQPQHFGDGTRLSIL.